Each of the 20 T cell receptor beta chains below was sequenced from the same sample in a study of T cell changes during pregnancy in multiple sclerosis. Generated by immunoSEQ multiplex PCR, the TCRdb table keeps only in-frame clones and is missing some. The repertoire holds approximately 35,000 clones, with roughly 87% as singletons. The sequenced sample was CD4+ T cells from peripheral blood mononuclear cells, obtained after pregnancy. These receptor sequences come from a female donor in good health, enrolled as a control in a pregnancy study.

V usage is TRBV5-1 and J usage is TRBJ1-1; no definite D call. This CDR3 has 13 amino acids. Germline V lookup: CDR1 SGHRS, CDR2 YFSETQ. Trimming removed 0 bases from V and 5 bases from J, with 8 bases in between. CDR3 protein: CASSLDGFTEAFF. The CDR3 nucleotides read TGCGCCAGCAGCTTGGATGGCTTTACTGAAGCTTTCTTT.

The chain combines TRBV6-1 with TRBJ2-3, with 7 bases aligning to TRBD2. J lost 3 bases, V lost 2 bases, and 8 bases had no gene match. The CDR3 loop spans 16 amino acids. The germline CDR1 and CDR2 sequences are MNHNS and SASEGT. The CDR3 is CASSERAGVRTDTQYF. CDR3 DNA: TGTGCCAGCAGTGAACGGGCGGGAGTCAGAACAGATACGCAGTATTTT.

The V gene is TRBV2, the J gene TRBJ1-3, with a possible D match to TRBD1 (6 bases). CDR1 is SNHLY and CDR2 is FYNNEI in the germline V gene. This CDR3 has 15 amino acids. With 6 bases removed from V and 4 bases from J, the gap between germline ends came to 16 bases. CDR3 amino acids: CASRDRNAPGNTIYF. The CDR3 DNA is TGTGCCAGCAGGGACAGAAACGCGCCCGGAAACACCATATATTTT.

There are a few counts of this clone. V is TRBV28 and J is TRBJ2-6; the D is unclear. The CDR3 runs 15 residues. Germline-derived CDR1 and CDR2 are MDHEN and SYDVKM. V dropped 3 bases and J dropped 0 bases, with 6 bases sitting between them. The chain's CDR3 is CASSLLSSGANVLTF. The CDR3 DNA reads TGTGCCAGCAGTTTGCTAAGCTCTGGGGCCAACGTCCTGACTTTC.

The chain recombines TRBV28 with TRBJ1-1, with a weak D call TRBD1 (6 bases). Germline CDR1 reads MDHEN; CDR2 reads SYDVKM. V lost 5 bases to trimming and J lost 5 bases, with 18 bases between them. The CDR3 covers 15 residues. The CDR3 region is CASSKPEGVRTEAFF. The CDR3 DNA follows: TGTGCCAGCAGTAAACCCGAGGGGGTAAGAACTGAAGCTTTCTTT.

This chain joins TRBV19 and TRBJ1-6, with a weak D call TRBD1 (6 bases). The CDR3 has 12 amino acids. CDR1 LNHDA and CDR2 SQIVND come from the germline V gene (reference sequence). Trimming cost V 4 bases and J 10 bases, with 8 bases left between them. Here the CDR3 reads CASSRGGSPLHF. The CDR3, as DNA: TGTGCCAGTAGTAGGGGGGGCTCACCCCTCCACTTT.

The chain is built from TRBV6-5 and TRBJ2-1, with 14 bases aligning to TRBD2. Germline lookup yields CDR1 MNHEY and CDR2 SVGAGI. The V segment lost 4 bases and the J segment 15 bases; nucleotides outside the gene matches: 5. This CDR3 comprises 13 residues. The CDR3 sequence is CASSSQGLAGVFF. CDR3 nucleotides: TGTGCCAGCAGTTCCCAGGGACTAGCGGGAGTGTTCTTC.

This rearrangement joins TRBV11-2 to TRBJ2-3, with TRBD2 matching over 12 bases. CDR3 length: 18 amino acids. Germline-derived CDR1 and CDR2 are SGHAT and FQNNGV. V lost 4 bases, J lost 2 bases, and 10 bases stayed unmatched. The chain's CDR3 is CASSSTPGTSGFTDTQYF. CDR3 in DNA: TGTGCCAGCAGCTCCACTCCCGGGACTAGCGGGTTCACAGATACGCAGTATTTT. The full variable domain, with the rest looked up from reference TRBV11-2 and TRBJ2-3, is EAGVAQSPRYKIIEKRQSVAFWCNPISGHATLYWYQQILGQGPKLLIQFQNNGVVDDSQLPKDRFSAERLKGVDSTLKIQPAKLEDSAVYLCASSSTPGTSGFTDTQYFGPGTRLTVL.

The chain couples TRBV21-1 to TRBJ1-5; the listed D gene, TRBD1, was not tested against the DNA. TRBV21-1 is a documented pseudogene. The CDR3 extends over 15 amino acids. Here the CDR3 reads CASSVRDRYNQPQHF. The CDR3, as DNA: TGTGCCAGCAGCGTCCGGGACAGGTATAATCAGCCCCAGCATTTT.

This chain joins TRBV5-4 and TRBJ2-3; TRBD2 agrees at 12 bases. Per germline, CDR1 SGHNT and CDR2 YYREEE (reference sequence). Trimming took 4 bases from V and 5 from J; bases not matched to a gene: 8. The CDR3 runs 16 residues. The CDR3 region is CASSGRLAGGRDTQYF. The CDR3 DNA is TGTGCCAGCAGCGGGCGGCTAGCGGGGGGGCGAGATACGCAGTATTTT.

The V gene is TRBV14, the J gene TRBJ2-7; possibly TRBD2 for D (6 bases). CDR1 SGHDN and CDR2 FVKESK come from the germline V gene. The V and J ends lost 5 bases and 3 bases respectively, with 14 bases between them. This CDR3 has 14 residues. CDR3 loop: CASSFGGSNYEQYF. In nucleotides, the CDR3 is TGTGCCAGCAGCTTCGGAGGGAGTAACTACGAGCAGTACTTC.

The table lists this clone with a few counts. The V and J genes are TRBV7-2 and TRBJ2-7, with D tentatively TRBD1 (6 bases). V was pared by 8 bases and J by 2 bases, with 10 bases between. Germline CDR1 reads SGHTA; CDR2 reads FQGNSA. The CDR3 loop spans 12 amino acids. The CDR3 is CASPGHTYEQYF. CDR3 in DNA: TGTGCCAGCCCGGGACACACCTACGAGCAGTACTTC. Filled out from reference TRBV7-2 and TRBJ2-7, the complete variable domain reads GAGVSQSPSNKVTEKGKDVELRCDPISGHTALYWYRQSLGQGLEFLIYFQGNSAPDKSGLPSDRFSAERTGGSVSTLTIQRTQQEDSAVYLCASPGHTYEQYFGPGTRLTVT.

The chain has TRBV12-5 and TRBJ1-3; perhaps TRBD1 as D (5 bases). V lost 0 bases and J 2 bases, leaving 14 bases between the germline ends. Germline CDR1 and CDR2: LGHNT and FRNRAP. This CDR3 contains 17 residues. CDR3 protein: CASGLVQVLTAGNTIYF. The CDR3 DNA reads TGTGCTAGTGGTTTGGTACAGGTCCTTACTGCTGGAAACACCATATATTTT.

Concerning this clone itself: One end of the junction varies from germline; a read error may be responsible. V is TRBV7-7 and J is TRBJ2-5, with D tentatively TRBD2 (6 bases). CDR1 SSHAT and CDR2 FNYEAQ come from the germline V gene (reference sequence). The CDR3 consists of 14 residues. The CDR3 sequence: CASSLTGVGETQYF. As DNA, the CDR3 is TGTGCTAGCAGCTTAACGGGAGTGGGAGAGACCCAGTACTTC.

The J gene is TRBJ2-5, the V gene TRBV2, with D hard to call. This CDR3 contains 12 residues. Deletions cut 1 base from V and 5 bases from J, with 5 bases between. Germline V gene sequence: CDR1 SNHLY, CDR2 FYNNEI. The CDR3 here is CASSEGGETQYF. CDR3 nucleotide sequence: TGTGCCAGCAGTGAAGGCGGTGAGACCCAGTACTTC.

This clone came up once. The chain combines TRBV11-2 with TRBJ2-7; no clear D gene. The CDR3 totals 14 residues. The V end was cut by 0 bases, the J end by 3 bases, with 9 bases between. Looked up from germline, CDR1 is SGHAT and CDR2 is FQNNGV. CDR3 sequence: CASSLEVGDYEQYF. Here the CDR3 DNA reads TGTGCCAGCAGCTTAGAGGTTGGAGACTACGAGCAGTACTTC.

The V and J genes are TRBV19 and TRBJ2-3, with D tentatively TRBD1 (5 bases). The CDR3 sequence is 16 residues long. V was trimmed by 4 bases and J by 0 bases, leaving 14 bases between them. CDR1 is LNHDA, CDR2 SQIVND, per germline (reference sequence). CDR3 region: CASSTPRAASTDTQYF. CDR3 coding DNA: TGTGCCAGTAGTACCCCCAGGGCCGCTAGCACAGATACGCAGTATTTT.

This clone was seen a few times. The V gene is TRBV7-9, the J gene TRBJ1-5; unclear D gene. The CDR3 is 14 amino acids. Deletions cut 4 bases from V and 0 bases from J, with 7 bases between. From germline, CDR1 is SEHNR and CDR2 FQNEAQ (reference sequence). CDR3 amino acids: CASSWRDSNQPQHF. The DNA for the CDR3 is TGTGCCAGCAGCTGGAGGGATAGCAATCAGCCCCAGCATTTT.

The table lists this clone with a few counts. This rearrangement joins TRBV27 to TRBJ2-1, with 7 bases that match TRBD1. CDR1 and CDR2 from the germline V gene are MNHEY and SMNVEV (reference sequence). The junction had 7 bases not matched to a gene; V was cut back by 5 bases and J by 6 bases. This CDR3 comprises 14 residues. As DNA, the CDR3 is TGTGCCAGCAGTGAAAGACAGGGAAGCAATGAGCAGTTCTTC. Translated, it gives CASSERQGSNEQFF.

The J gene is TRBJ2-5, the V gene TRBV6-5, with TRBD1 matching over 8 bases. Matching the DNA end better, TRBJ2-7 makes the J call doubtful. Germline V CDR1 and CDR2: MNHEY, SVGAGI. The CDR3 is made up of 13 amino acids. The CDR3 bases are TGTGCCAGCACCCGGGGACAGGCCTACGAGCAGTACTTC. It is translated as CASTRGQAYEQYF.